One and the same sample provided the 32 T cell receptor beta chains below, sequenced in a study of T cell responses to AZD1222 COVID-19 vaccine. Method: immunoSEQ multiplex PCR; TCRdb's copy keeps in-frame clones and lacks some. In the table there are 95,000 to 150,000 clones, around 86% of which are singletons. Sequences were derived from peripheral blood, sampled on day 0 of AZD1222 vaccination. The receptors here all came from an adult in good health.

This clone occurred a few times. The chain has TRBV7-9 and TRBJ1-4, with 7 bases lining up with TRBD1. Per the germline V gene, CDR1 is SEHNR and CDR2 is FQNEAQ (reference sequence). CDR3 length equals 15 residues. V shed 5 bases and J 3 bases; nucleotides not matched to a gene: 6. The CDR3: CASSPRTGANEKLFF. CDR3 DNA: TGTGCCAGCAGCCCACGGACAGGAGCTAATGAAAAACTGTTTTTT.

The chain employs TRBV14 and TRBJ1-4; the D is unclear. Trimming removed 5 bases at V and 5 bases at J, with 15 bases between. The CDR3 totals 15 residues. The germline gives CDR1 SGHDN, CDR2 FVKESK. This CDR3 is CASSIFSWANEKLFF. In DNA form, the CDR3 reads TGTGCCAGCAGCATATTCTCCTGGGCAAATGAAAAACTGTTTTTT.

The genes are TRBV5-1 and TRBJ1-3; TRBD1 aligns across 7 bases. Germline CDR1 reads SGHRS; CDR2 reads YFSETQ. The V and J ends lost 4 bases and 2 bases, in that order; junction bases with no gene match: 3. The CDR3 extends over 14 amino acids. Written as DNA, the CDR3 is TGCGCCAGCAGCGACGACAGGGCTGGAAACACCATATATTTT. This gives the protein CASSDDRAGNTIYF.

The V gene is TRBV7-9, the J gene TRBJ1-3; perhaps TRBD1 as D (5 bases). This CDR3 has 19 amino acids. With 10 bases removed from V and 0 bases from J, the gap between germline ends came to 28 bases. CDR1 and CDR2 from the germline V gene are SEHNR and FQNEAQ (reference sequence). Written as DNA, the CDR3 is TGTGCCATACTCCAGGGCGGTAGTTACCCTGTGAGCTCTGGAAACACCATATATTTT. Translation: CAILQGGSYPVSSGNTIYF.

The CDR3 region is CASSIRPGGEQYF. The CDR3 DNA reads as TGTGCCAGTAGTATAAGGCCAGGGGGCGAGCAGTACTTC. The rearrangement links TRBV19 to TRBJ2-7; 7 bases line up with TRBD1. Germline V CDR1 and CDR2: LNHDA, SQIVND (reference sequence). The CDR3 runs 13 residues. V lost 2 bases and J lost 6; bases outside the gene matches: 4.

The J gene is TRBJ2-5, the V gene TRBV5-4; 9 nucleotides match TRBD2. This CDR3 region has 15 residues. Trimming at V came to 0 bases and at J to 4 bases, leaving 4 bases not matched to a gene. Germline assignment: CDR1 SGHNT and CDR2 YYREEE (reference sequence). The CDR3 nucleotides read TGTGCCAGCAGCTTGGGCGGGGGGGCCGGAGAGACCCAGTACTTC. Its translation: CASSLGGGAGETQYF. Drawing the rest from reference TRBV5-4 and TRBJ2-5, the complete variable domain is ETGVTQSPTHLIKTRGQQVTLRCSSQSGHNTVSWYQQALGQGPQFIFQYYREEENGRGNFPPRFSGLQFPNYSSELNVNALELDDSALYLCASSLGGGAGETQYFGPGTRLLVL.

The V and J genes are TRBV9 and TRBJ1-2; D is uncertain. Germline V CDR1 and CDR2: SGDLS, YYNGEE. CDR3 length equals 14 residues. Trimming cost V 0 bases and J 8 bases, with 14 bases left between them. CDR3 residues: CASSVDSAQGGYTF. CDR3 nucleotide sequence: TGTGCCAGCAGCGTAGATTCAGCCCAAGGAGGCTACACCTTC.

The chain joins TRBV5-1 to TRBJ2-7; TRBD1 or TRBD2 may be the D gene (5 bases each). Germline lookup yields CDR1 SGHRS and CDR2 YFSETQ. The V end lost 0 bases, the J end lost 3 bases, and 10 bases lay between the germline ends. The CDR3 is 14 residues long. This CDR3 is CASSLDVGVYEQYF. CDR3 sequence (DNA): TGCGCCAGCAGCTTGGACGTGGGGGTCTACGAGCAGTACTTC.

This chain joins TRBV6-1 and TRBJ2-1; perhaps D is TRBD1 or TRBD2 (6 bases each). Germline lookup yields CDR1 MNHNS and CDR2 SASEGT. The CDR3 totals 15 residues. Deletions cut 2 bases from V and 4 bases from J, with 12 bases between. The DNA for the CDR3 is TGTGCCAGCAGTGAAAGGGGGGTGAATTACAATGAGCAGTTCTTC. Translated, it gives CASSERGVNYNEQFF.

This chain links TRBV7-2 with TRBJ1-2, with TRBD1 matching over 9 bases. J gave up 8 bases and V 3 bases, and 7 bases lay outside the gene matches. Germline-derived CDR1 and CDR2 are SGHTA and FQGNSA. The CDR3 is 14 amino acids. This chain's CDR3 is CASSLGDRARGYTF. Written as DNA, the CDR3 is TGTGCCAGCAGCTTGGGGGACAGGGCGCGGGGCTACACCTTC.

The CDR3 nucleotides are TGTGCCAGCAGTTTTTACGGGACCCCCTACGAGCAGTACTTC. Its translation: CASSFYGTPYEQYF. The V and J genes are TRBV27 and TRBJ2-7, with D tentatively TRBD1 or TRBD2 (5 bases each). Germline CDR1 reads MNHEY; CDR2 reads SMNVEV (reference sequence). This CDR3 is built from 14 residues. V gave up 3 bases and J gave up 2 bases, with 11 bases separating them.

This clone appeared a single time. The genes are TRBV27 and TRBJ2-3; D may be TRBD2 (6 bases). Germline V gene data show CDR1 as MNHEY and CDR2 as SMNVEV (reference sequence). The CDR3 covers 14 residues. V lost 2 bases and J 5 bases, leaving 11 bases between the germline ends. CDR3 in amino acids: CASSLAVAEDTQYF. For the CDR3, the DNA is TGTGCCAGCAGTTTAGCTGTAGCGGAAGATACGCAGTATTTT.

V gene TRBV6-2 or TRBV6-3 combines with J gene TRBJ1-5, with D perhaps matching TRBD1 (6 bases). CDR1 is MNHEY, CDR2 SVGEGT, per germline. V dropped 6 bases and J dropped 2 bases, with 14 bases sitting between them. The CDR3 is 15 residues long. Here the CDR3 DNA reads TGTGCCAGCAGCTTGGGGGGGCGCGGCAATCAGCCCCAGCATTTT. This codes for CASSLGGRGNQPQHF.

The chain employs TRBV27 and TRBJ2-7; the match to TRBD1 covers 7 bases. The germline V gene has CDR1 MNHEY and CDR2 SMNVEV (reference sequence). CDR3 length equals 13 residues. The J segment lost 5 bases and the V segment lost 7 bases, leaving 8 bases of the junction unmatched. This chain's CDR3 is CASTLQGKNEQYF. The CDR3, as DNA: TGTGCCAGCACCCTACAGGGGAAGAACGAGCAGTACTTC.

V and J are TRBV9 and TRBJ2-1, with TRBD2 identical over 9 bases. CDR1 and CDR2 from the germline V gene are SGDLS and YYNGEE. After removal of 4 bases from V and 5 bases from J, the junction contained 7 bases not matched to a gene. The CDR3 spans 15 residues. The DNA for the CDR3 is TGTGCCAGCAGCCCCAATGCGGGAGGGCACAATGAGCAGTTCTTC. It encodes CASSPNAGGHNEQFF.

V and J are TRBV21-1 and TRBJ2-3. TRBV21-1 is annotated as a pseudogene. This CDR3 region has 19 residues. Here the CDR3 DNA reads TGTGCCAGCAGCCCCTCGGGCAGAATCGGCATAAATTCCACAGATACGCAGTATTTT. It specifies CASSPSGRIGINSTDTQYF.

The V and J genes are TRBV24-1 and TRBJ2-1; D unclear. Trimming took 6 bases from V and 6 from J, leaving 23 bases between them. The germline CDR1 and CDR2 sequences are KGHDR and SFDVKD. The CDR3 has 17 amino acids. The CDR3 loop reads CATSSIDARGSGNEQFF. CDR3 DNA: TGTGCCACCAGTTCCATCGACGCCAGAGGATCGGGCAATGAGCAGTTCTTC.

This chain's CDR3 is CATSRARQGGNYGYTF. The CDR3 nucleotides read TGTGCCACCAGCAGAGCGCGACAGGGTGGGAACTATGGCTACACCTTC. The rearrangement uses TRBV15 and TRBJ1-2; 7 nucleotides match TRBD1. CDR1 is LNHNV, CDR2 YYDKDF, per germline (reference sequence). V was clipped by 1 base and J by 2 bases; unmatched bases: 7. CDR3 length: 16 residues.

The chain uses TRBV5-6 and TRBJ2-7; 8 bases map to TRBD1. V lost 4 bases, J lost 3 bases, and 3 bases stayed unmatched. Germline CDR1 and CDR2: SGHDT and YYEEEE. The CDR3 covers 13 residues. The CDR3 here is CASSDDRGYEQYF. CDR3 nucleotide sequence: TGTGCCAGCAGCGATGACAGGGGCTACGAGCAGTACTTC.

CDR3 protein: CATTPGGGDEQFF. CDR3 sequence (DNA): TGTGCCACCACCCCGGGGGGAGGGGATGAGCAGTTCTTC. This sequence joins TRBV6-5 and TRBJ2-1, with 7 bases lining up with TRBD2. Trimming removed 10 bases from V and 8 bases from J; junction bases left unmatched: 11. The CDR3 consists of 13 residues. From germline, CDR1 is MNHEY and CDR2 SVGAGI.

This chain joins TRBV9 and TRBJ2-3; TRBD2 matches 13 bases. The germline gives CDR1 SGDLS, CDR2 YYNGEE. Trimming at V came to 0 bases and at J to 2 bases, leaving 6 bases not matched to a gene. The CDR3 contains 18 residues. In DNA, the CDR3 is TGTGCCAGCAGCGTAGTACTAGCGGGAGGGGGATCCACAGATACGCAGTATTTT. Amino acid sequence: CASSVVLAGGGSTDTQYF.

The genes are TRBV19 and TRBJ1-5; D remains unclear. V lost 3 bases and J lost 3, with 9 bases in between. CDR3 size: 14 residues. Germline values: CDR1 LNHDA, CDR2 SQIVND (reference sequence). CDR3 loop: CASSIRGNNQPQHF. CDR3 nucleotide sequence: TGTGCCAGTAGTATCCGGGGTAACAATCAGCCCCAGCATTTT.

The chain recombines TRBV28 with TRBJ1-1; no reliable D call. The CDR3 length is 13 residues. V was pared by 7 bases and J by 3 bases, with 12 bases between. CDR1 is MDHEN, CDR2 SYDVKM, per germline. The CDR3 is CASTPLVDTEAFF. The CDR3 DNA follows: TGTGCCAGCACCCCTCTTGTGGACACTGAAGCTTTCTTT.

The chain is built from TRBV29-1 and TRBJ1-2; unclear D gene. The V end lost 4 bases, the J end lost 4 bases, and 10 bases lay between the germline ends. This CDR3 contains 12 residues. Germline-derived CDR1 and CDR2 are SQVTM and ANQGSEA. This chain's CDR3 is CSVGAAAYGYTF. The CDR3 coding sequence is TGCAGCGTTGGGGCCGCAGCCTATGGCTACACCTTC.

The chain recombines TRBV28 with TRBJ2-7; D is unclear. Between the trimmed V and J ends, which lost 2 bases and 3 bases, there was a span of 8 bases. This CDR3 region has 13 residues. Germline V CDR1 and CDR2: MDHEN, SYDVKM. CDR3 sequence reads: CASSLTLRYEQYF. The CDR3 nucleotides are TGTGCCAGCAGTTTAACCTTACGCTACGAGCAGTACTTC.

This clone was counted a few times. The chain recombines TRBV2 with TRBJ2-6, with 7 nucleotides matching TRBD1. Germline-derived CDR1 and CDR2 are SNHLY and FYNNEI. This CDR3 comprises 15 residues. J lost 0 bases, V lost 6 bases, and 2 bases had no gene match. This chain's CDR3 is CASRRTGSGANVLTF. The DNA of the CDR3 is TGTGCCAGCAGGCGGACAGGCTCTGGGGCCAACGTCCTGACTTTC.

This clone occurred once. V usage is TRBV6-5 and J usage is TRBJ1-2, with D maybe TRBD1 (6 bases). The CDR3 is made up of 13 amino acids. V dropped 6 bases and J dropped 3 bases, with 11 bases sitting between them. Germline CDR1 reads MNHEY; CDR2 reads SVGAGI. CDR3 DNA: TGTGCCAGCAGCAAGGACAGCTACTATGGCTACACCTTC. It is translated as CASSKDSYYGYTF.

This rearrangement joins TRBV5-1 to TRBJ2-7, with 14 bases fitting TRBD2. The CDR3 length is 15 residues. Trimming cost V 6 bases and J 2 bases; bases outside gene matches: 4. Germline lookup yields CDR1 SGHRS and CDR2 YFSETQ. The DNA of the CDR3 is TGCGCCAGCACCTGGACTAGCGGGGGGCCCTACGAGCAGTACTTC. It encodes CASTWTSGGPYEQYF.

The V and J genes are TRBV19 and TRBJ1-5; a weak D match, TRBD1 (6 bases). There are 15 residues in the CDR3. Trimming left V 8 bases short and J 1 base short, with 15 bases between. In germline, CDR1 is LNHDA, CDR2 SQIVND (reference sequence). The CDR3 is CASGRGGRSNQPQHF. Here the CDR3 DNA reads TGTGCCAGTGGGAGGGGGGGTCGGAGCAATCAGCCCCAGCATTTT.

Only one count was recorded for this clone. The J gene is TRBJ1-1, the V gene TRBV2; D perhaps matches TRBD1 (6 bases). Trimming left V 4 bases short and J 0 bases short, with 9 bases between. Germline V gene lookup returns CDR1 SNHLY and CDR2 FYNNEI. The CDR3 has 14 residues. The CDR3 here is CASSGQVMNTEAFF. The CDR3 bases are TGTGCCAGCAGTGGACAGGTCATGAACACTGAAGCTTTCTTT.

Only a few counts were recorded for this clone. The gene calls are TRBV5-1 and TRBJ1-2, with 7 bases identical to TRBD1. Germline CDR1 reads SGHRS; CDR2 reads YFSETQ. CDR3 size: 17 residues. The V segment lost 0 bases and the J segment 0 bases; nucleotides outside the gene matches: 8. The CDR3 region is CASSLAGGGQSNYGYTF. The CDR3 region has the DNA TGCGCCAGCAGCTTGGCCGGCGGGGGACAGTCTAACTATGGCTACACCTTC.

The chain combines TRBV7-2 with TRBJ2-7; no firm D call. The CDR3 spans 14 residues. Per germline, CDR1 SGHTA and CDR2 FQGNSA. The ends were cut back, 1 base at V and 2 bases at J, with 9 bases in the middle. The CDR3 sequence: CASSLGPGPYEQYF. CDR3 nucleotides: TGTGCCAGCAGCTTAGGTCCAGGACCCTACGAGCAGTACTTC.